This T cell receptor (beta chain) was found in a study of technical replicates of blood from a handful of donors. The protocol was immunoSEQ multiplex PCR, while the TCRdb copy is restricted to in-frame clones and leaves out a portion. The sample has approximately 81,000 clones; more than 80% are singletons. The specimen was PBMCs. The receptor was isolated from a human donor in good health. Some clones in this sample may be carry-over from other donors' samples.

The CDR3 region is CAISAQQGGGNTIYF. CDR3 in DNA: TGTGCCATCAGCGCGCAACAGGGGGGTGGAAACACCATATATTTT. The chain employs TRBV10-3 and TRBJ1-3; 8 bases line up with TRBD1. Looked up from germline, CDR1 is ENHRY and CDR2 is SYGVKD. The J segment lost 3 bases and the V segment lost 6 bases, leaving 7 bases of the junction unmatched. This CDR3 is built from 15 residues.